This T cell receptor beta chain is drawn from a study of shared clonotypes between healthy human individuals (dated by TCRdb to 2020 to 2021). Study-wide context: A few men and two women, aged 18 to 49 years, made up the cohort. For each donor, three plates each were used for CD4 naive and CD4 memory, two plates were used for CD8 naive, and one plate was used for CD8 memory. Blood TCR repertoires of roughly 5 healthy adults were deeply sequenced to estimate repertoire size and the extent of clonotype sharing between individuals. To increase sequencing depth and limit assay-specific biases, different laboratories used diverse techniques to prepare libraries and sequence TCR repertoires. Per donor, leukapheresis produced somewhere between about 0.94 and 8.9 billion PBMCs. Broad study findings and their caveats: Even with the large sequencing depth, rarefaction of the sorted-subset datasets indicated that sequencing was incomplete. Higher generation probabilities were observed for clonotypes shared by all four sorted-subset donors than for non-shared clonotypes. Naive subsets generally had larger estimated clonotype richness than memory subsets did. Sharing across several donors was observed for about 5% of naive CD4, 3% to 4% of naive CD8, about 2.5% of memory CD4, and about 0.38% of memory CD8 clonotypes. Only blood was sampled, and tissue TCR repertoires likely differ from those in blood. Because the study included only a small number of donors, the genetic and exposure-history diversity represented was limited. Pairwise subsampling led to the expectation that sequencing depth would affect the degree of clonotype sharing among donors.

The donors were healthy, HIV-negative adults who had no recently reported acute infections or vaccinations. Every donor was a Caucasian adult residing in Nashville, Tennessee, USA. CD4+ T cells were enriched through magnetic negative selection, after which naive cells were positively selected on CD45RA and the remaining negative fraction served as the memory subset. Blood was obtained by leukapheresis, after which PBMCs were separated by Ficoll-Histopaque density gradient centrifugation and cryopreserved in liquid nitrogen vapor phase. Analytical flow cytometry was used to check the purity and quantity of every magnetically sorted T cell population. From each sorted fraction, genomic DNA was isolated and quantified by UV absorbance on a Nanodrop 2000c. Using the deep immunoSEQ assay, multiplex PCR amplified TCR CDR3 regions from genomic DNA. Genomic DNA extracted from each cell subset was distributed evenly over all wells of several immunoSEQ 96-well plates, and each plate served as one replicate. For sorted subsets, about 220 ng of genomic DNA, equivalent to around 29,000 T cell genomes, went into each replicate PCR. Purified libraries were measured with a Qubit 3.0 fluorometer, size-checked on a Bioanalyzer 2100, and measured again with the KAPA Library Quantification kit. Every immunoSEQ 96-well plate was sequenced on a dedicated single-read 150-cycle Illumina NextSeq 550 flow cell. Per the authors' processing: The immunoSEQ output contained only junctional sequences without quality scores, so filtering could not match that applied to full-length reads. Sequences were annotated with PyIR, a Python wrapper for IgBLAST v1.9, and V/J genes and CDR3 were assigned using IMGT germline references. Any read was removed if the V/J assignment was weak (E-value above 1e-6), the CDR3 was missing, or the read contained stop codons, out-of-frame junctions, or ambiguous translated residues. V3J clonotypes were defined by identical inferred V gene, J gene, and CDR3 amino acid sequence. Percentage overlap between repertoires was computed as shared unique clonotypes divided by the size of the smaller repertoire. Three approaches were used to assess repertoire richness: RTK rarefaction, the Chao1 estimator, and Recon v2.1 estimates of unobserved clonotypes. Generation probabilities for all TCRbeta clonotypes obtained by the gDNA method from four donors were computed using OLGA. Held by TCRdb, this immuneACCESS table contains in-frame sequences only and omits some clones. Under half of the omission traces to an unresolved V gene where checked; the cause of the rest is unknown. That table is the source of V, J and clone size, and D and trimming were worked out from the DNA. The sample yields approximately 620,000 clones; about 96% were counted once. Of the sample, approximately 0.057% is held by the ten largest clones.

The CDR3 sequence holds 18 residues, the cysteine and phenylalanine included. CDR3 DNA only is kept here, 54 bases in frame from base 1. The germline V gene encodes CDR1 MNHEY and CDR2 SMNVEV (reference sequence). V loses 5 bases at its end and J loses 0 bases; junction bases beyond the gene matches: 9. For this clone: The target of this receptor is not known. The input lacks base qualities; no much larger clone sits a single base away.

The TCR comes from a young woman in good health. The chain uses TRBV27 and TRBJ2-6; 8 bases in between match TRBD1. Sequencing was carried out using naive CD4+ T cells sorted from blood. Reading the label with the study, this specimen's cell subset or site is: CD45RA+ positively selected. The encoded CDR3 is CASSLHFGTGSGANVLTF. The base sequence is TGTGCCAGCAGTCTCCATTTCGGGACAGGCTCTGGGGCCAACGTCCTGACTTTC. Outside the CDR3, residues come from the reference TRBV27 and TRBJ2-6 proteins, so the full variable domain is: EAQVTQNPRYLITVTGKKLTVTCSQNMNHEYMSWYRQDPGLGLRQIYYSMNVEVTDKGDVPEGYKVSRKEKRNFPLILESPSPNQTSLYFCASSLHFGTGSGANVLTFGAGSRLTVL.